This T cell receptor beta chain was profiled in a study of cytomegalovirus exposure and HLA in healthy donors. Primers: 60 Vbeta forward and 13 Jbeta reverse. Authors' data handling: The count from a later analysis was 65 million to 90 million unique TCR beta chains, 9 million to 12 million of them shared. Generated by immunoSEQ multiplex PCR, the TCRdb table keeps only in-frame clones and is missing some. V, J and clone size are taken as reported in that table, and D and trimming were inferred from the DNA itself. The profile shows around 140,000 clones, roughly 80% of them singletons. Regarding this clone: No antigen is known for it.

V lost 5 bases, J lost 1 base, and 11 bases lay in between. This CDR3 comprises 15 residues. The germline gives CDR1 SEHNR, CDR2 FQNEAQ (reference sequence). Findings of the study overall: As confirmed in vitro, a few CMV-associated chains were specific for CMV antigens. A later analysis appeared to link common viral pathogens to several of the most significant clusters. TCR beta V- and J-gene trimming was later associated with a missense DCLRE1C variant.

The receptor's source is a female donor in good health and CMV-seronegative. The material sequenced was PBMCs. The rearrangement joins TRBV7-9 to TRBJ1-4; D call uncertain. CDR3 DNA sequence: TGTGCCAGCAGCCCACGGGTGGGAACTAATGAAAAACTGTTTTTT. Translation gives CASSPRVGTNEKLFF.